A selection of T cell receptor beta chains follows, all from one sample in a study of T-cell memory formation after mild COVID-19. TCRdb independently ran MiXCR on the 5' RACE reads; one entry per CDR3 protein. The table has about 400,000 distinct CDR3 sequences, approximately 18% seen once. Sequencing input: PBMCs or a T cell subset sorted from them (not recorded which). The receptors come from a man aged 18 to 29 who had mild COVID-19 (a few samples of this study predate the infection). Cell type and time point are not known. Both conserved end residues are part of each CDR3. A D gene is named only where the DNA matches it firmly. Not all rows give a size; the values are once, few, many and, for expanded clones, a class.

size,J,D,V,DNA,CDR3
many,TRBJ1-5,TRBD1,TRBV27,TGTGCCAGCAGCAAGGGACAGGGTGGGTCGCCCCAGCATTTT,CASSKGQGGSPQHF
few,TRBJ1-2,NA,TRBV6-2/TRBV6-3,TGTGCCAGCAGCTACCGGGACCTTTATGGCTACACCTTC,CASSYRDLYGYTF
few,TRBJ1-4,NA,TRBV20-1,TGCAGTGCTCAAGGGCAGACTAATGAAAAACTGTTTTTT,CSAQGQTNEKLFF
few,TRBJ1-2,NA,TRBV5-1,TGCGCCAGCAGCTTGGGTTACCTTCCTGGCTACACCTTC,CASSLGYLPGYTF
NA,TRBJ2-7,TRBD2,TRBV5-4,TGTGCCAGCAGCTTGGCGGCTAGCGGTACATACGAGCAGTACTTC,CASSLAASGTYEQYF
many,TRBJ2-3,TRBD2,TRBV5-6,TGTGCCAGCAGCTTGGCGGTAGCGGGGGTGTCAGATACGCAGTATTTT,CASSLAVAGVSDTQYF
few,TRBJ2-7,NA,TRBV4-3,TGCGCCAGCAGCCGAGGAGGGGCGAACGAGCAGTACTTC,CASSRGGANEQYF
few,TRBJ1-1,NA,TRBV6-2/TRBV6-3,TGTGCCAGCAGTCCGACCCGGCGGGAAGCTTTCTTT,CASSPTRREAFF
many,TRBJ2-7,TRBD1,TRBV23-1,TGCGCCAGCAGATGGGACAGGGGAGATAACTACGAGCAGTACTTC,CASRWDRGDNYEQYF
many,TRBJ1-1,TRBD1,TRBV29-1,TGCAGCGTTGAAGGGACAGGGGGCGCCCGGACTGAAGCTTTCTTT,CSVEGTGGARTEAFF
few,TRBJ2-7,NA,TRBV27,TGTGCCAGCAGTTTTACGGGAAACGAGCAGTACTTC,CASSFTGNEQYF
few,TRBJ1-1,NA,TRBV20-1,TGCAGTGCTAGAGTCCCGGGCAGGGGACCTGAAGCTTTCTTT,CSARVPGRGPEAFF
NA,TRBJ1-5,NA,TRBV30,TGTGCCTGGAGTGTTTCGCGCAATCAGCCCCAGCATTTT,CAWSVSRNQPQHF
NA,TRBJ2-5,TRBD2,TRBV6-2/TRBV6-3,TGTGCCAGCAGCCCCGGGACTAGCGGGGGGCTATTCCAAGAGACCCAGTACTTC,CASSPGTSGGLFQETQYF
few,TRBJ2-5,NA,TRBV10-2,TGCGCCAGCAGAACCTCGATCCGAGATTCAGAGACCCAGTACTTC,CASRTSIRDSETQYF
NA,TRBJ1-1,NA,TRBV20-1,TGCAGTGCTAGAGTCGGAGGGACGGTAAACACTGAAGCTTTCTTT,CSARVGGTVNTEAFF
many,TRBJ2-3,NA,TRBV7-2,TGTGCCAGCAGCTTAGCGGGGGGGCCTACAGATACGCAGTATTTT,CASSLAGGPTDTQYF
NA,TRBJ1-2,TRBD1,TRBV7-6,TGTGCCAGCAGCTCGACAGGGTCAGGAGGCTACACCTTC,CASSSTGSGGYTF
NA,TRBJ1-4,TRBD1,TRBV4-2,TGTGCCAGCAGCCAAGGATCGGGACAGGGGAAGGAAAAACTGTTTTTT,CASSQGSGQGKEKLFF
NA,TRBJ2-5,TRBD1,TRBV10-3,TGTGCCGCCGGGACAGGGGTGGAGACCCAGTACTTC,CAAGTGVETQYF
few,TRBJ2-5,NA,TRBV6-2/TRBV6-3,TGTGCCAGCAGTTATTTTCTCGAGACCCAGTACTTC,CASSYFLETQYF
few,TRBJ2-5,NA,TRBV6-1,TGTGCCAGCAGTGGGGCCGTGGCAGGAGGGGAGACCCAGTACTTC,CASSGAVAGGETQYF
NA,TRBJ2-1,NA,TRBV6-2/TRBV6-3,TGTGCCAGCACTTCAAGCTCCTACAATGAGCAGTTCTTC,CASTSSSYNEQFF
NA,TRBJ2-3,TRBD1,TRBV29-1,TGCAGCGCCGGGGGACAGGGTGATAGCACAGATACGCAGTATTTT,CSAGGQGDSTDTQYF
NA,TRBJ1-2,NA,TRBV11-2,TGTGCCAGCAGCTTAGTCTATGGCTACACCTTC,CASSLVYGYTF
NA,TRBJ1-1,NA,TRBV7-9,TGTGCCAGCAGCCAGACAGATCTGGCTTTCTTT,CASSQTDLAFF
NA,TRBJ2-7,NA,TRBV9,TGTGCCAGCAGCGTAGAGTTGGGAGTGCAGTACTTC,CASSVELGVQYF
NA,TRBJ2-5,TRBD2,TRBV9,TGTGCCAGCAGCAGCCATAGCGGGGGGATCGAGACCCAGTACTTC,CASSSHSGGIETQYF
NA,TRBJ2-1,TRBD2,TRBV7-3,TGTGCCAGCTTAGCGGGGGGGCCTGAGCAGTTCTTC,CASLAGGPEQFF
NA,TRBJ1-2,TRBD1,TRBV2,TGTGCCAGCAGTTTCGGACAGGGGGCTTATGGCTACACCTTC,CASSFGQGAYGYTF
few,TRBJ2-3,TRBD2,TRBV7-9,TGTGCCAGCAGCTTAGGGGCTAGCGGCGCAGATACGCAGTATTTT,CASSLGASGADTQYF
NA,TRBJ2-1,NA,TRBV3-1,TGTGCCAGCAGCCAAGTTCGTAGGGGGGCGGGGAATGAGCAGTTCTTC,CASSQVRRGAGNEQFF
few,TRBJ2-1,TRBD2,TRBV28,TGTGCCAGCAGCCCCTATAGCGGGGGCCACCAGTTCTTC,CASSPYSGGHQFF
many,TRBJ2-5,NA,TRBV5-1,TGCGCCAGCAGCTTGGCGGGGACGTCCCAAGAGACCCAGTACTTC,CASSLAGTSQETQYF
few,TRBJ1-6,NA,TRBV7-2,TGTGCCAGCAGCAGGATGGGACTTTATAATTCACCCCTCCACTTT,CASSRMGLYNSPLHF
NA,TRBJ2-5,NA,TRBV18,TGTGCCAGCACACTGGAAGAGACCCAGTACTTC,CASTLEETQYF
NA,TRBJ2-3,NA,TRBV12-3/TRBV12-4,TGTGCCAGCGGTTGGGGAGGATCCACAGATACGCAGTATTTT,CASGWGGSTDTQYF
NA,TRBJ1-2,TRBD1,TRBV12-3/TRBV12-4,TGTGCCAGCAGCAGGGGACAGGGCGGCGGCTACACCTTC,CASSRGQGGGYTF
many,TRBJ1-3,NA,TRBV4-3,TGCGCCAGCAGCCACCTCGACGGCTACTCTGGAAACACCATATATTTT,CASSHLDGYSGNTIYF
NA,TRBJ2-1,TRBD2,TRBV6-4,TGTGCCAGCAGACCTAGCGGGGACAATGAGCAGTTCTTC,CASRPSGDNEQFF
NA,TRBJ2-7,TRBD2,TRBV4-3,TGCGCCAGCAGCCAAACGGGAGCGGGGGGGTCCTACGAGCAGTACTTC,CASSQTGAGGSYEQYF